The clone carrying this TCR beta chain was picked up a small number of times. Its cognate antigen is unknown. The record originates from a study of T cells in Graves' hyperthyroidism and ophthalmopathy. Whole-study findings and limits: The model made its ophthalmopathy prediction, and onset followed a median about 5.9 months later. Peripheral blood also featured most of the thyroid clonotypes expanded above 0.001.

TCR beta CDR3 sequences were amplified from RNA transcripts. Using the HTBI primer set, a first-round RT-PCR was run on the TCR CDR3. TCRdb re-called the multiplex PCR reads through MiXCR, storing one row per CDR3 protein. This sample has about 350,000 distinct CDR3 sequences; over 11% occur once, and the top ten carry approximately 23%. V shed 2 bases and J shed 3 bases, with 5 bases lying between them. This CDR3 has 13 amino acids. Germline values: CDR1 LNHDA, CDR2 SQIVND (reference sequence). The sequenced sample was blood. The rearrangement links TRBV19 to TRBJ1-5; D call uncertain. This clonotype was sampled from a woman in her twenties or thirties with Graves' hyperthyroidism. CDR3 protein: CASSINNNQPQHF. The CDR3 DNA reads as TGTGCCAGTAGTATAAACAACAATCAGCCCCAGCATTTT.